This TCR beta chain stems from a study of T cell repertoires in cytomegalovirus infection. A single record per CDR3 protein comes from TCRdb applying MiXCR to the reads. The sample comprises about 140,000 distinct CDR3 sequences, under 8.5% of which are singletons, and about a sixth rests with the top ten. CDR1 and CDR2 (germline): DFQATT, SNEGSKA (reference sequence). The CDR3 is made up of 14 amino acids. V shed 3 bases and J shed 7 bases, with 16 bases lying between them. A few counts support this clonotype. This TCR came from a human donor in good health (CMV status not recorded). Some clones in this sample may be carry-over from other donors' samples. The chain has TRBV20-1 and TRBJ1-5; D might be TRBD1 (5 bases). The material sequenced was PBMCs. The CDR3 coding sequence is TGCAGTGCTAGTCCTCTGGGGGTTGAACAGCCCCAGCATTTT. Its protein product is CSASPLGVEQPQHF.